One and the same sample provided the 10 T cell receptor beta chains below, sequenced in a study of tumor and adjacent non-tumor tissue in lung cancer. The template was RNA from unsorted bulk tissue. TCRbeta libraries were built with three rounds of nested PCR, modified from ARM-PCR. TCRdb called the multiplex PCR reads again in MiXCR, with one record for every CDR3 protein. Here the sample spans 55,000 to 75,000 distinct CDR3 sequences, 55% to 75% being singletons. The specimen was lung tumor tissue. Every receptor here comes from a man over 45 with non-small cell lung cancer.

This clonotype occurred once. This chain links TRBV18 with TRBJ2-3, with D unresolved. CDR3 length: 14 residues. Deletions cut 3 bases from V and 0 bases from J, with 7 bases between. Germline V CDR1 and CDR2: KGHSH, LQKENI. The CDR3 DNA is TGTGCCAGCTCACCGACACTAAGCACAGATACGCAGTATTTT. Translation gives CASSPTLSTDTQYF.

In regard to this clonotype: A much more abundant neighbour one base away suggests this may be a read error. The rearrangement joins TRBV11-2 to TRBJ2-5, with 8 bases lining up with TRBD1. This CDR3 is 15 amino acids long. Germline V lookup: CDR1 SGHAT, CDR2 FQNNGV. The CDR3 nucleotides read TGTGCCAGCGGCTTAATGACAGGGGAGGAGGAGACCCAGTACTTC. It codes for CASGLMTGEEETQYF.

The sample holds one count of this clonotype. One end of the junction varies from germline; a read error may be responsible. The chain recombines TRBV11-1 with TRBJ2-2; D perhaps matches TRBD1 (5 bases). CDR3 length equals 14 residues. Looked up from germline, CDR1 is SGHAT and CDR2 is FQDESV (reference sequence). The CDR3 protein is CGSSFQGRPGELSF. The CDR3 nucleotides read TGTGGCAGCAGTTTTCAGGGTCGGCCCGGTGAGCTGTCTTTT.

Comments on this clonotype: One base away lies a much larger clone, so this may be a sequencing read error. The chain uses TRBV6-2 or TRBV6-3 and TRBJ1-1; D ambiguous. CDR1 is MNHEY and CDR2 is SVGEGT in the germline V gene. CDR3 length: 13 residues. Trimming removed 8 bases at V and 1 base at J, with 11 bases between. In DNA form, the CDR3 reads TGTGCCAGCTGCGGGATACCGAACACTGAAGCTTTCTTT. Translating it yields CASCGIPNTEAFF.

This clonotype has at least ten counts. This chain connects TRBV12-3 or TRBV12-4 to TRBJ2-2, with 11 nucleotides matching TRBD1. The CDR3 has 16 residues. The V and J ends lost 3 bases and 7 bases, in that order; junction bases with no gene match: 7. CDR3 nucleotides: TGTGCCAGCAGTTTGACGGGGACAGGGGGTAGCGGGGAGCTGTTTTTT. Protein: CASSLTGTGGSGELFF.

Concerning this clonotype: One junction end disagrees with the germline gene, perhaps due to a read error. This chain connects TRBV12-3 or TRBV12-4 to TRBJ1-5, with D possibly matching TRBD1 (6 bases). The CDR3 has 15 residues. CDR3 sequence: CASISGGGRSQPQHF. The CDR3 coding sequence is TGTGCCAGCATTTCTGGGGGGGGGCGCAGTCAGCCCCAACATTTT.

This clonotype is a singleton in its sample. A much more abundant neighbour one base away suggests this may be a read error. This chain connects TRBV6-5 to TRBJ2-7; 8 nucleotides match TRBD1. There are 13 residues in the CDR3. Germline V gives CDR1 MNHEY, CDR2 SVGAGI. J was trimmed by 6 bases and V by 5 bases; bases with no gene match: 6. The CDR3: CASSIGTGSEQYF. Written as DNA, the CDR3 is TGTGCCAGCAGTATCGGGACAGGATCCGAGCAGTACTTC.

This sequence joins TRBV20-1 and TRBJ1-2, with 7 bases identical to TRBD1. The length of the CDR3 is 13 residues. V was pared by 7 bases and J by 5 bases, with 10 bases of the junction left unmatched. Germline lookup yields CDR1 DFQATT and CDR2 SNEGSKA (reference sequence). In DNA form, the CDR3 reads TGCAGTGTCTTCGACAGGGTGGGGTATGGCTACACCTTC. As protein: CSVFDRVGYGYTF.

CDR3 DNA: TGCAGCGTCGAAAGGGCAGGGAGCACAGATACGCAGCATTTT. This sequence encodes CSVERAGSTDTQHF. The chain uses TRBV29-1 and TRBJ2-3; the D gene is possibly TRBD1 (5 bases). The J call is in doubt because the DNA end fits TRBJ1-5 better. Germline CDR1 and CDR2: SQVTM and ANQGSEA. This CDR3 has 14 amino acids.

As concerns this clonotype: One end of the junction varies from germline; a read error may be responsible. The chain combines TRBV12-3 or TRBV12-4 with TRBJ2-1; 7 positions agree with TRBD2. CDR3 length: 14 amino acids. CDR3 sequence reads: CASSFVGGYSEQFF. CDR3 DNA: TGTGCCAGCAGTTTTGTGGGGGGGTACAGTGAGCAGTTCTTC.